Below are 17 T cell receptor beta chains sequenced from a single sample in a study of blood T cells in healthy people across ages. It was with a sample-barcoded 5' primer and a J-beta primer mix that a second PCR of about 6 to 11 cycles was run. TCRdb reprocessed the 5' RACE reads with MiXCR, giving one entry per CDR3 protein. The table shows about 1,400,000 distinct CDR3 sequences, with around 55% occurring only once. Input material: blood. These receptor sequences come from a man aged 18 to 35 in good health.

The chain links TRBV2 to TRBJ2-1, with 8 bases that match TRBD2. Germline CDR1 reads SNHLY; CDR2 reads FYNNEI. V was pared by 8 bases and J by 8 bases, with 8 bases of the junction left unmatched. The CDR3 runs 13 residues. The CDR3 here is CASSSGRGDEQFF. In DNA form, the CDR3 reads TGTGCCAGCTCGAGCGGGAGAGGCGATGAGCAGTTCTTC.

This clonotype has at least ten counts. The CDR3 sequence: CASSLSGNEQFF. For the CDR3, the DNA is TGCGCCAGCAGCTTGTCTGGCAATGAGCAGTTCTTC. This chain joins TRBV5-1 and TRBJ2-1; D ambiguous. In germline, CDR1 is SGHRS, CDR2 YFSETQ. Trimming removed 1 base at V and 6 bases at J, with 5 bases between. The length of the CDR3 is 12 residues. Looking up the rest from reference TRBV5-1 and TRBJ2-1 gives the full variable domain: KAGVTQTPRYLIKTRGQQVTLSCSPISGHRSVSWYQQTPGQGLQFLFEYFSETQRNKGNFPGRFSGRQFSNSRSEMNVSTLELGDSALYLCASSLSGNEQFFGPGTRLTVL.

This chain uses TRBV6-2 or TRBV6-3 with TRBJ2-7; D tentatively fits TRBD1 or TRBD2 (5 bases each). The DNA end is more similar to TRBJ2-1, so the J call may be wrong. The CDR3 runs 17 residues. Germline loops: CDR1 MNHEY, CDR2 SVGEGT. The CDR3 sequence: CASSYRVSRGQHNEQFF. CDR3 nucleotide sequence: TGTGCCAGCAGTTATAGGGTTAGTCGGGGCCAGCACAATGAGCAGTTCTTC.

A few counts support this clonotype. The chain uses TRBV20-1 and TRBJ1-5; D might be TRBD1 (5 bases). With 2 bases removed from V and 4 bases from J, the gap between germline ends came to 12 bases. Looked up from germline, CDR1 is DFQATT and CDR2 is SNEGSKA (reference sequence). The length of the CDR3 is 14 residues. The CDR3 coding sequence is TGCAGTGCTAGACCCGCAGGGACTAATCAGCCCCAGCATTTT. This sequence encodes CSARPAGTNQPQHF.

The chain links TRBV2 to TRBJ2-7; weak D call: TRBD1 (6 bases). The CDR3 runs 14 residues. The germline V gene encodes CDR1 SNHLY and CDR2 FYNNEI. Trimming removed 4 bases at V and 2 bases at J, with 12 bases between. The CDR3 bases are TGTGCCAGCAGTGGGCCCAGGGGAACCTACGAGCAGTACTTC. Residues: CASSGPRGTYEQYF.

In its sample, this clonotype was seen a few times. The chain links TRBV29-1 to TRBJ1-2, with a possible D match to TRBD1 (6 bases). The V end lost 5 bases, the J end lost 3 bases, and 13 bases lay between the germline ends. The CDR3 loop spans 13 amino acids. CDR1 is SQVTM, CDR2 ANQGSEA, per germline. This CDR3 is CSVKGGPDYGYTF. In nucleotides, the CDR3 is TGCAGCGTTAAGGGGGGCCCGGACTATGGCTACACCTTC.

This rearrangement joins TRBV6-2 or TRBV6-3 to TRBJ2-1, with 8 bases lining up with TRBD1. Germline assignment: CDR1 MNHEY and CDR2 SVGEGT. The CDR3 covers 15 residues. V dropped 6 bases and J dropped 2; count of bases not matched to a gene: 6. The CDR3, as DNA: TGTGCCAGCAGACTGACAGGGGTCCCCTACAATGAGCAGTTCTTC. Amino acid sequence: CASRLTGVPYNEQFF.

The CDR3 is CASSLGTSPGDTQYF. The DNA of the CDR3 is TGCGCCAGCAGCTTGGGGACTAGCCCGGGAGATACGCAGTATTTT. The chain recombines TRBV5-1 with TRBJ2-3; TRBD2 matches at 8 bases. The CDR3 sequence is 15 residues long. The germline gives CDR1 SGHRS, CDR2 YFSETQ. V lost 0 bases, J lost 5 bases, and 5 bases stayed unmatched.

The CDR3 region is CASRFGTQGEQYF. In nucleotides, the CDR3 is TGTGCCAGCCGATTCGGGACCCAAGGCGAGCAGTACTTC. This sequence joins TRBV27 and TRBJ2-7; D is perhaps TRBD1 or TRBD2 (5 bases each). This CDR3 has 13 residues. Trimming took off 8 bases at V and 6 bases at J, with 17 bases between the two ends. Germline values: CDR1 MNHEY, CDR2 SMNVEV (reference sequence).

The CDR3 reads CASSYSSSNQETQYF. The CDR3 DNA follows: TGTGCCAGCAGTTACTCGAGTTCTAACCAAGAGACCCAGTACTTC. The genes are TRBV6-2 or TRBV6-3 and TRBJ2-5; D call uncertain. The CDR3 is made up of 15 amino acids. Germline CDR1 is MNHEY and CDR2 is SVGEGT. The V gene lost 0 bases and the J gene lost 0 bases, with 8 bases spanning the gap.

The chain combines TRBV5-1 with TRBJ2-4, with D uncertain. Germline V gene lookup returns CDR1 SGHRS and CDR2 YFSETQ. V lost 0 bases and J lost 3, with 7 bases in between. This CDR3 comprises 14 residues. CDR3 nucleotide sequence: TGCGCCAGCAGCTTGGGGCAGTACAAAAACATTCAGTACTTC. The encoded protein is CASSLGQYKNIQYF.

This clonotype has just one count. The chain couples TRBV4-1 to TRBJ2-7; tentative D call: TRBD1 (7 bases). Germline CDR1 is MGHRA and CDR2 is YSYEKL. The CDR3 runs 15 residues. The V end was cut by 4 bases, the J end by 5 bases, with 18 bases between. The CDR3 sequence is CASSPLPQGRNEQYF. In DNA, the CDR3 is TGCGCCAGCAGCCCTCTCCCACAGGGGAGGAACGAGCAGTACTTC.

V and J are TRBV20-1 and TRBJ1-6; D not resolved. Trimming stripped 4 bases from V and 0 bases from J, with 10 bases between. Germline-derived CDR1 and CDR2 are DFQATT and SNEGSKA (reference sequence). The CDR3 runs to 15 residues. This CDR3 is CSAMTVSSYNSPLHF. CDR3 in DNA: TGCAGTGCTATGACTGTAAGCTCCTATAATTCACCCCTCCACTTT.

The rearrangement uses TRBV4-1 and TRBJ2-4, with a weak D call TRBD2 (5 bases). The better agreement between TRBJ2-7 and the DNA end casts doubt on the J call. CDR1 and CDR2 (germline): MGHRA, YSYEKL. CDR3 length equals 16 residues. The DNA for the CDR3 is TGCGCCAGCAGCCAAGAAGTAAGGACTTCCTTTTTCGAGCAGTACTTC. Translated, it gives CASSQEVRTSFFEQYF.

This clonotype has just a few counts. The V and J genes are TRBV6-6 and TRBJ2-5; 8 positions match TRBD2. V lost 5 bases, J lost 4 bases, and 3 bases stayed unmatched. Germline-derived CDR1 and CDR2 are MNHNY and SVGAGI (reference sequence). The CDR3 covers 13 residues. CDR3 region: CASSRGGPETQYF. Here the CDR3 DNA reads TGTGCCAGCAGTCGGGGGGGGCCAGAGACCCAGTACTTC.

This clonotype showed up just a few times. The V call is TRBV10-3, the J call TRBJ2-3, with 9 bases aligning to TRBD2. The V segment lost 7 bases and the J segment 2 bases; nucleotides outside the gene matches: 4. Germline-derived CDR1 and CDR2 are ENHRY and SYGVKD. This CDR3 is 14 amino acids long. The CDR3 sequence: CAINPSGTTDTQYF. The CDR3 bases are TGTGCCATCAACCCTAGCGGGACCACAGATACGCAGTATTTT.

This sequence joins TRBV2 and TRBJ2-1, with 10 bases aligning to TRBD2. Unmatched junction bases numbered 6, after V lost 2 bases and J lost 5 bases. There are 16 residues in the CDR3. Germline V CDR1 and CDR2: SNHLY, FYNNEI. The CDR3 DNA reads as TGTGCCAGCAGTGAAAGAAGCGGGAGGGTGAACAATGAGCAGTTCTTC. It codes for CASSERSGRVNNEQFF.